These 20 T cell receptor beta chains were all obtained from the same sample, sequenced in a study of blood T cell repertoires in COVID-19. Here immunoSEQ multiplex PCR was the method, and the copy in TCRdb shows in-frame clones only, minus some. Found here are some 120,000 clones, 79% of them singletons; the top ten hold roughly 35%. Sequenced input: peripheral blood. The receptors here all came from a man aged 35 to 55 with active or convalescent COVID-19.

The gene calls are TRBV27 and TRBJ2-7; TRBD2 is a possible D gene (5 bases). The CDR3 has 14 residues. The germline CDR1 and CDR2 sequences are MNHEY and SMNVEV (reference sequence). The ends were cut back, 6 bases at V and 3 bases at J, with 15 bases in the middle. DNA of the CDR3: TGTGCCAGCAGCTTTTTAACCGGGGACTACGAGCAGTACTTC. Amino acid sequence: CASSFLTGDYEQYF.

The V and J genes are TRBV27 and TRBJ1-1; no definite D call. The CDR3 loop spans 11 amino acids. CDR1 and CDR2 (germline): MNHEY, SMNVEV (reference sequence). V was clipped by 8 bases and J by 0 bases, with 4 bases between them. CDR3 protein: CASFVNTEAFF. CDR3 bases: TGTGCCAGCTTCGTGAACACTGAAGCTTTCTTT.

This clone appeared a single time. The gene calls are TRBV4-1 and TRBJ1-1; D call uncertain. The CDR3 has 15 residues. CDR1 is MGHRA and CDR2 is YSYEKL in the germline V gene. V dropped 0 bases and J dropped 3 bases, with 11 bases sitting between them. CDR3 region: CASSQEAQPHTEAFF. For the CDR3, the DNA is TGCGCCAGCAGCCAAGAGGCACAGCCCCACACTGAAGCTTTCTTT.

The rearrangement links TRBV5-1 to TRBJ2-1; perhaps TRBD1 as D (6 bases). The CDR3 contains 15 residues. Germline CDR1 is SGHRS and CDR2 is YFSETQ. The V gene lost 5 bases and the J gene lost 0 bases, with 12 bases spanning the gap. The CDR3 here is CASRRTDNSYNEQFF. CDR3 bases: TGCGCCAGCAGGAGGACAGACAACTCCTACAATGAGCAGTTCTTC.

The rearrangement uses TRBV15 and TRBJ2-1, with TRBD1 matching over 7 bases. Losses at the gene ends were 0 bases for V and 0 bases for J; bases not matched to a gene: 5. The germline V gene encodes CDR1 LNHNV and CDR2 YYDKDF (reference sequence). CDR3 length: 17 amino acids. The CDR3 DNA reads as TGTGCCACCAGCAGAGAAAAGGGGGCGAGCTCCTACAATGAGCAGTTCTTC. Translating it yields CATSREKGASSYNEQFF.

This chain links TRBV27 with TRBJ2-2, with 7 nucleotides matching TRBD1. Germline assignment: CDR1 MNHEY and CDR2 SMNVEV (reference sequence). V lost 4 bases and J lost 6; bases outside the gene matches: 8. The CDR3 has 15 residues. CDR3 nucleotides: TGTGCCAGCAGTTACGGGACAGCGACATCCGGGGAGCTGTTTTTT. Translated: CASSYGTATSGELFF.

The chain joins TRBV30 to TRBJ2-7; 11 bases are a match to TRBD1. There are 15 residues in the CDR3. Germline V gene lookup returns CDR1 GTSNPN and CDR2 SVGIG (reference sequence). The junction had 7 bases not matched to a gene; V was cut back by 0 bases and J by 6 bases. The CDR3 coding sequence is TGTGCCTGGAGTGTACTGGGACAGGGGGTAGGCGAGCAGTACTTC. Translated, it gives CAWSVLGQGVGEQYF.

This sequence joins TRBV7-9 and TRBJ2-7, with TRBD1 matching 7 bases. The CDR3 extends over 14 amino acids. Germline assignment: CDR1 SEHNR and CDR2 FQNEAQ (reference sequence). The V and J ends lost 3 bases and 1 base, in that order; junction bases with no gene match: 3. The CDR3: CASSLTGLSYEQYF. The CDR3 nucleotides read TGTGCCAGCAGCTTGACAGGGCTATCCTACGAGCAGTACTTC.

This rearrangement joins TRBV18 to TRBJ2-4, with D perhaps matching TRBD1 (6 bases). Germline CDR1 reads KGHSH; CDR2 reads LQKENI. The V and J ends lost 3 bases and 2 bases respectively, with 8 bases between them. This CDR3 spans 14 amino acids. The CDR3 DNA reads TGTGCCAGCTCACCCGGGACAACCAAAAACATTCAGTACTTC. Protein: CASSPGTTKNIQYF.

The V gene is TRBV28, the J gene TRBJ1-1; a weak D match, TRBD1 (6 bases). V lost 7 bases, J lost 6 bases, and 12 bases lay in between. Germline CDR1 is MDHEN and CDR2 is SYDVKM. The CDR3 is 12 residues long. CDR3 amino acids: CASTSTGAEAFF. CDR3 coding DNA: TGTGCCAGCACCTCGACAGGAGCTGAAGCTTTCTTT.

This rearrangement joins TRBV5-1 to TRBJ2-5; 12 nucleotides line up with TRBD2. Trimming removed 4 bases from V and 5 bases from J; junction bases left unmatched: 15. This CDR3 spans 18 amino acids. The germline V gene encodes CDR1 SGHRS and CDR2 YFSETQ. The CDR3 DNA sequence: TGCGCCAGCAGCCTACTGGGGACTAGCGGGCCTCCCACCGAGACCCAGTACTTC. Translating gives CASSLLGTSGPPTETQYF. Full variable domain (outside the CDR3, taken from reference TRBV5-1 and TRBJ2-5): KAGVTQTPRYLIKTRGQQVTLSCSPISGHRSVSWYQQTPGQGLQFLFEYFSETQRNKGNFPGRFSGRQFSNSRSEMNVSTLELGDSALYLCASSLLGTSGPPTETQYFGPGTRLLVL.

The chain links TRBV7-9 to TRBJ2-7; TRBD2 agrees at 10 bases. This CDR3 is built from 16 residues. In germline, CDR1 is SEHNR, CDR2 FQNEAQ (reference sequence). The J segment lost 1 base and the V segment lost 7 bases, leaving 10 bases of the junction unmatched. This CDR3 reads CASTRAAGGRSYEQYF. Here the CDR3 DNA reads TGTGCCAGCACCCGGGCAGCGGGAGGGAGATCCTACGAGCAGTACTTC.

The chain recombines TRBV5-1 with TRBJ2-1; 8 nucleotides match TRBD1. The CDR3 totals 15 residues. Germline CDR1 reads SGHRS; CDR2 reads YFSETQ. V was clipped by 5 bases and J by 4 bases; unmatched bases: 8. In nucleotides, the CDR3 is TGCGCCAGCAGTTATGACAGGGGTTTTTACAATGAGCAGTTCTTC. Translation gives CASSYDRGFYNEQFF.

This chain links TRBV7-2 with TRBJ1-5; D possibly corresponds to TRBD1 (6 bases). CDR1 and CDR2 from the germline V gene are SGHTA and FQGNSA. The ends were cut back, 7 bases at V and 10 bases at J, with 23 bases in the middle. The CDR3 has 15 amino acids. CDR3 amino acids: CASMPQPGGGGPQHF. DNA of the CDR3: TGTGCCAGCATGCCCCAACCCGGCGGGGGCGGACCCCAGCATTTT.

The CDR3 protein is CASSQESGQGFYEQYF. CDR3 in DNA: TGCGCCAGCAGCCAAGAGAGCGGACAGGGATTCTACGAGCAGTACTTC. The V call is TRBV4-3, the J call TRBJ2-7; 8 bases are shared with TRBD1. The CDR3 is made up of 16 amino acids. V lost 0 bases to trimming and J lost 3 bases; unmatched junction nucleotides: 7. Germline-derived CDR1 and CDR2 are LGHNA and YSLEER.

The genes are TRBV7-9 and TRBJ2-6, with 11 bases that match TRBD1. Germline assignment: CDR1 SEHNR and CDR2 FQNEAQ (reference sequence). V shed 5 bases, J shed 2 bases, and the junction held 2 bases outside the gene matches. This CDR3 is 16 amino acids long. CDR3 sequence: CASSPGQGAGANVLTF. The CDR3 region has the DNA TGTGCCAGCAGCCCGGGACAGGGGGCTGGGGCCAACGTCCTGACTTTC.

The V call is TRBV6-2 or TRBV6-3, the J call TRBJ2-1; the D gene is possibly TRBD2 (6 bases). V was shortened by 2 bases and J by 9 bases, with 20 bases between the two germline ends. This CDR3 has 16 residues. Germline V gives CDR1 MNHEY, CDR2 SVGEGT. CDR3 region: CASSYPRGGVGGEQFF. CDR3 DNA: TGTGCCAGCAGTTACCCGAGGGGCGGGGTTGGCGGTGAGCAGTTCTTC.

The rearrangement uses TRBV18 and TRBJ2-7, with 12 bases matching TRBD2. CDR1 and CDR2 (germline): KGHSH, LQKENI. Trimming at V came to 1 base and at J to 4 bases, leaving 2 bases not matched to a gene. CDR3 length: 15 amino acids. CDR3 loop: CASSPRLAGGYEQYF. Here the CDR3 DNA reads TGTGCCAGCTCACCACGTCTAGCGGGAGGGTACGAGCAGTACTTC. Full variable domain (missing parts from reference TRBV18 and TRBJ2-7): NAGVMQNPRHLVRRRGQEARLRCSPMKGHSHVYWYRQLPEEGLKFMVYLQKENIIDESGMPKERFSAEFPKEGPSILRIQQVVRGDSAAYFCASSPRLAGGYEQYFGPGTRLTVT.

The V call is TRBV20-1, the J call TRBJ2-7; 7 bases map to TRBD2. The germline V gene has CDR1 DFQATT and CDR2 SNEGSKA (reference sequence). This CDR3 spans 11 amino acids. In DNA, the CDR3 is TGCAGGGCAGCTAGCGGCTTCGAGCAGTACTTC. Protein: CRAASGFEQYF.

The chain uses TRBV4-1 and TRBJ1-1; no clear D gene. The CDR3 totals 15 residues. V was shortened by 4 bases and J by 6 bases, with 18 bases between the two germline ends. Germline loops: CDR1 MGHRA, CDR2 YSYEKL. CDR3 sequence reads: CASSPTVEGLAEAFF. In DNA, the CDR3 is TGCGCCAGCAGCCCGACCGTGGAGGGCTTGGCTGAAGCTTTCTTT.